These 24 T cell receptor beta chains share one sample of origin, sequenced in a study of PD-L1 blockade in urothelial cancer (TCRdb year 2017). Receptor libraries were prepared by the immunoSEQ multiplex PCR assay. Entries here come from immuneACCESS through TCRdb and include only in-frame sequences with V and J called. Some clones fail to appear in such tables; in the studies checked, an unresolved V gene covers under half of the shortfall, and the cause of the remainder is unknown. The sample table shows some 74,000 clones, and approximately 80% are seen once. The top ten hold 5.5% to 7.5% of the sample. The meaning of the sample's time point label: pretreatment peripheral blood. This specimen consisted of PBMCs, obtained around atezolizumab (anti-PD-L1) treatment. These receptors all stem from a man in his forties with urothelial cancer.

This clone was detected only a few times. The V call is TRBV7-2, the J call TRBJ2-2, with 11 bases matching TRBD2. Germline V gives CDR1 SGHTA, CDR2 FQGNSA. Trimming removed 6 bases from V and 0 bases from J; junction bases left unmatched: 3. This CDR3 has 16 amino acids. The CDR3 DNA reads TGTGCCAGCAGACCTAGCGGGAGGACGAACACCGGGGAGCTGTTTTTT. Its translation: CASRPSGRTNTGELFF.

The chain combines TRBV2 with TRBJ1-4; no reliable D call. Per germline, CDR1 SNHLY and CDR2 FYNNEI. The CDR3 contains 16 residues. The V end lost 8 bases, the J end lost 2 bases, and 18 bases lay between the germline ends. The DNA for the CDR3 is TGTGCCAGCGCCCCGCGAGGGCTAGGTACTAATGAAAAACTGTTTTTT. The encoded protein is CASAPRGLGTNEKLFF.

The gene calls are TRBV12-5 and TRBJ2-1; 9 nucleotides agree with TRBD1. The CDR3 has 17 residues. The V segment lost 0 bases and the J segment 4 bases; nucleotides outside the gene matches: 7. Germline assignment: CDR1 LGHNT and CDR2 FRNRAP. For the CDR3, the DNA is TGTGCTAGTGGTTTGGTACGTGGGACAGGGTTTTACAATGAGCAGTTCTTC. Residues: CASGLVRGTGFYNEQFF. The full variable domain, with the rest looked up from reference TRBV12-5 and TRBJ2-1, is DARVTQTPRHKVTEMGQEVTMRCQPILGHNTVFWYRQTMMQGLELLAYFRNRAPLDDSGMPKDRFSAEMPDATLATLKIQPSEPRDSAVYFCASGLVRGTGFYNEQFFGPGTRLTVL.

The J gene is TRBJ2-1, the V gene TRBV28; 10 bases fit TRBD2. The CDR3 covers 16 residues. Trimming at V came to 3 bases and at J to 7 bases, leaving 9 bases not matched to a gene. CDR1 and CDR2 (germline): MDHEN, SYDVKM. The CDR3 loop is CASSFRTSGKRNEQFF. CDR3 DNA: TGTGCCAGCAGTTTCCGAACTAGCGGGAAAAGAAATGAGCAGTTCTTC.

This clone occurred once. This chain uses TRBV5-1 with TRBJ2-5; 10 positions agree with TRBD1. V lost 4 bases and J lost 5; bases outside the gene matches: 8. CDR3 length: 15 residues. CDR1 and CDR2 from the germline V gene are SGHRS and YFSETQ. CDR3 DNA: TGCGCCAGCAGCCCGGGACAGGGGATCCGGGAGACCCAGTACTTC. This gives the protein CASSPGQGIRETQYF.

This chain links TRBV5-1 with TRBJ2-3, with 7 bases that match TRBD2. The V gene end was trimmed by 0 bases and the J gene end by 0 bases; junction bases not matched to a gene: 4. Germline V gives CDR1 SGHRS, CDR2 YFSETQ. CDR3 length: 16 residues. The CDR3 sequence: CASSLGGGRSTDTQYF. The DNA of the CDR3 is TGCGCCAGCAGCTTGGGGGGCGGGAGAAGCACAGATACGCAGTATTTT.

Only a few counts were recorded for this clone. The chain recombines TRBV6-6 with TRBJ1-1; tentative D call: TRBD1 (5 bases). This CDR3 is built from 12 residues. Trimming stripped 6 bases from V and 3 bases from J, with 8 bases between. Germline CDR1 reads MNHNY; CDR2 reads SVGAGI (reference sequence). CDR3 DNA sequence: TGTGCCAGCAGCCGGGGGGACACTGAAGCTTTCTTT. The encoded protein is CASSRGDTEAFF.

The J gene is TRBJ1-6, the V gene TRBV9; weak D call: TRBD1 (5 bases). The germline V gene encodes CDR1 SGDLS and CDR2 YYNGEE. Trimming shortened V by 7 bases and J by 6 bases, and 11 bases separated the two germline ends. The CDR3 spans 13 residues. CDR3 in amino acids: CASAGTFNSPLHF. The CDR3 DNA sequence: TGTGCCAGCGCGGGGACCTTTAATTCACCCCTCCACTTT.

The chain carries TRBV5-1 and TRBJ2-1; 8 positions agree with TRBD2. Germline V gene sequence: CDR1 SGHRS, CDR2 YFSETQ. The CDR3 sequence is 15 residues long. J was trimmed by 4 bases and V by 2 bases; bases with no gene match: 5. The CDR3 DNA sequence: TGCGCCAGCAGCTTAGCGGGAGATACGTACAATGAGCAGTTCTTC. It yields the protein CASSLAGDTYNEQFF.

This CDR3 is CASSQESFSYYNEQFF. CDR3 sequence (DNA): TGTGCCAGCAGCCAAGAATCGTTCTCCTATTACAATGAGCAGTTCTTC. The V and J genes are TRBV14 and TRBJ2-1; D ambiguous. Germline V gene lookup returns CDR1 SGHDN and CDR2 FVKESK. CDR3 length equals 16 residues. V was trimmed by 0 bases and J by 4 bases, leaving 13 bases between them.

The V and J genes are TRBV15 and TRBJ2-5; TRBD2 might be the D (5 bases). CDR1 and CDR2 from the germline V gene are LNHNV and YYDKDF (reference sequence). V lost 3 bases and J 1 base, leaving 9 bases between the germline ends. The CDR3 sequence is 14 residues long. The CDR3 protein is CATSSTSTQETQYF. DNA of the CDR3: TGTGCCACCAGCAGTACTAGTACCCAAGAGACCCAGTACTTC.

This clone was detected only a few times. The chain has TRBV7-9 and TRBJ1-1; perhaps TRBD1 as D (5 bases). There are 13 residues in the CDR3. The germline gives CDR1 SEHNR, CDR2 FQNEAQ (reference sequence). V lost 5 bases, J lost 4 bases, and 11 bases lay in between. CDR3 nucleotides: TGTGCCAGCAGCCCGTCCCAGGGCACTGAAGCTTTCTTT. Protein sequence: CASSPSQGTEAFF.

This chain connects TRBV11-2 to TRBJ2-7, with 15 nucleotides matching TRBD2. The CDR3 totals 15 residues. Trimming removed 1 base from V and 8 bases from J; junction bases left unmatched: 3. Germline V CDR1 and CDR2: SGHAT, FQNNGV. CDR3 loop: CASSLGTSGRAQQYF. The CDR3 region has the DNA TGTGCCAGCAGCTTAGGGACTAGCGGGAGGGCCCAGCAGTACTTC.

This rearrangement joins TRBV28 to TRBJ1-5, with 9 bases aligning to TRBD1. The CDR3 is 14 residues long. V was clipped by 7 bases and J by 5 bases; unmatched bases: 6. The germline V gene has CDR1 MDHEN and CDR2 SYDVKM. CDR3 sequence reads: CASNRDRVYQPQHF. As DNA, the CDR3 is TGTGCCAGCAATCGGGACAGGGTTTATCAGCCCCAGCATTTT.

This clone appeared once. This chain connects TRBV7-2 to TRBJ1-2; TRBD1 is a possible D gene (6 bases). Trimming stripped 5 bases from V and 0 bases from J, with 16 bases between. The germline V gene has CDR1 SGHTA and CDR2 FQGNSA. The CDR3 consists of 16 residues. The CDR3 region is CASSPGQPVANYGYTF. The CDR3 nucleotides are TGTGCCAGCAGCCCCGGACAGCCCGTAGCTAACTATGGCTACACCTTC.

This sequence joins TRBV4-1 and TRBJ2-3; D is possibly TRBD2 (5 bases). Between the trimmed V and J ends, which lost 1 base and 4 bases, there was a span of 18 bases. Germline CDR1 is MGHRA and CDR2 is YSYEKL. The CDR3 extends over 17 amino acids. The CDR3 DNA reads TGCGCCAGCAGCCAAGGGCCCCAGCGGTCTTTGGCAGATACGCAGTATTTT. This encodes CASSQGPQRSLADTQYF.

The chain couples TRBV6-6 to TRBJ2-7; weak D call: TRBD1 (8 bases). This CDR3 contains 16 residues. The germline gives CDR1 MNHNY, CDR2 SVGAGI (reference sequence). Trimming pared 6 bases from V and 6 bases from J, leaving 24 bases between. CDR3 sequence reads: CASRGGATGALGEQYF. In nucleotides, the CDR3 is TGTGCCAGCAGGGGGGGGGCGACAGGGGCGTTGGGCGAGCAGTACTTC.

This chain connects TRBV9 to TRBJ2-7; tentative D call: TRBD1 (5 bases). The CDR3 runs to 16 residues. Trimming cost V 0 bases and J 4 bases, with 17 bases left between them. Germline CDR1 SGDLS, CDR2 YYNGEE. The chain's CDR3 is CASSVATGQGLYEQYF. CDR3 in DNA: TGTGCCAGCAGCGTAGCTACCGGGCAGGGTTTATACGAGCAGTACTTC. Complete variable domain (other parts from reference TRBV9 and TRBJ2-7): DSGVTQTPKHLITATGQRVTLRCSPRSGDLSVYWYQQSLDQGLQFLIQYYNGEERAKGNILERFSAQQFPDLHSELNLSSLELGDSALYFCASSVATGQGLYEQYFGPGTRLTVT.

V gene TRBV27 combines with J gene TRBJ2-5; 12 nucleotides agree with TRBD2. The CDR3 has 15 residues. Germline V lookup: CDR1 MNHEY, CDR2 SMNVEV (reference sequence). V trimming: 6 bases; J trimming: 9 bases; junction bases outside the gene matches: 11. DNA for the CDR3: TGTGCCAGCAGCCCGGGACTAGCGGGTACCCGGGCCCAGTACTTC. As protein: CASSPGLAGTRAQYF.

This clone was counted only a few times. The chain is built from TRBV6-4 and TRBJ1-5; D possibly corresponds to TRBD1 (5 bases). The germline CDR1 and CDR2 sequences are MRHNA and SNTAGT. V dropped 2 bases and J dropped 2 bases, with 25 bases sitting between them. This CDR3 has 20 residues. The CDR3 bases are TGTGCCAGCAGTGACGCCGCGGTGACAGTTGGTTCATCGGGCAATCAGCCCCAGCATTTT. Translation: CASSDAAVTVGSSGNQPQHF.

The V and J genes are TRBV28 and TRBJ1-1; no clear D. V was shortened by 4 bases and J by 3 bases, with 15 bases between the two germline ends. Germline V gene lookup returns CDR1 MDHEN and CDR2 SYDVKM. This CDR3 comprises 15 residues. The CDR3 region has the DNA TGTGCCAGCAGTTCGTCCGGGTCGGGGTACACTGAAGCTTTCTTT. Protein: CASSSSGSGYTEAFF.

The CDR3: CASGPGSGNTIYF. The CDR3 DNA sequence: TGTGCCAGCGGTCCCGGCTCTGGAAACACCATATATTTT. The rearrangement joins TRBV27 to TRBJ1-3; D remains ambiguous. The V end lost 8 bases, the J end lost 0 bases, and 8 bases lay between the germline ends. This CDR3 spans 13 amino acids. Germline CDR1 and CDR2: MNHEY and SMNVEV (reference sequence).

The genes are TRBV6-1 and TRBJ1-1; D is unresolved. The CDR3 covers 16 residues. CDR1 and CDR2 from the germline V gene are MNHNS and SASEGT. V lost 3 bases and J 1 base, leaving 15 bases between the germline ends. Here the CDR3 DNA reads TGTGCCAGCAGTGAGGCGGCTCCTCGAGGGAACACTGAAGCTTTCTTT. Encoded protein: CASSEAAPRGNTEAFF.

V gene TRBV9 combines with J gene TRBJ2-7, with 7 bases lining up with TRBD2. Germline assignment: CDR1 SGDLS and CDR2 YYNGEE. The CDR3 extends over 15 amino acids. The trim removed 4 bases at V and 3 bases at J, leaving 10 bases unmatched. CDR3 loop: CASSLRGERYYEQYF. As DNA, the CDR3 is TGTGCCAGCAGCCTCCGGGGGGAGCGTTACTACGAGCAGTACTTC. Combining the CDR3 with reference TRBV9 and TRBJ2-7 gives the whole variable domain DSGVTQTPKHLITATGQRVTLRCSPRSGDLSVYWYQQSLDQGLQFLIQYYNGEERAKGNILERFSAQQFPDLHSELNLSSLELGDSALYFCASSLRGERYYEQYFGPGTRLTVT.